Listed here are 17 T cell receptor beta chains from one sample, sequenced in a study of blood T cell repertoires in COVID-19. Here immunoSEQ multiplex PCR was the method, and the copy in TCRdb shows in-frame clones only, minus some. The sample lists about 140,000 clones, around nine tenths seen once, with 4.3% in the top ten. The sequencing sample was made of peripheral blood. Source of these receptors: a woman between 40 and 55 years old with acute or convalescent COVID-19.

V and J are TRBV4-2 and TRBJ2-1; TRBD2 is a possible D gene (6 bases). Germline CDR1 and CDR2: LGHNA and YNFKEQ. Trimming stripped 4 bases from V and 0 bases from J, with 10 bases between. This CDR3 has 15 amino acids. CDR3 in amino acids: CASSRETSSYNEQFF. The CDR3 region has the DNA TGTGCCAGCAGCCGGGAGACTAGCTCCTACAATGAGCAGTTCTTC.

V is TRBV6-5 and J is TRBJ1-2; D unresolved. The V gene's germline CDR1 is MNHEY and CDR2 SVGAGI. V was clipped by 6 bases and J by 3 bases, with 11 bases between them. The CDR3 extends over 13 amino acids. This CDR3 is CASRPGRDYGYTF. Here the CDR3 DNA reads TGTGCCAGCAGGCCTGGTCGGGACTATGGCTACACCTTC.

This clone was recorded only once. As DNA, the CDR3 is TGTGCCAGCTCACCCGGGACAGGGGGCATCGGCTATGGCTACACCTTC. Its translation is CASSPGTGGIGYGYTF. The chain uses TRBV18 and TRBJ1-2; 12 bases fit TRBD1. Germline assignment: CDR1 KGHSH and CDR2 LQKENI. This CDR3 comprises 16 residues. V gave up 3 bases and J gave up 4 bases; unmatched junction bases: 6.

V is TRBV15 and J is TRBJ2-1, with TRBD2 identical over 7 bases. The junction had 4 bases not matched to a gene; V was cut back by 5 bases and J by 0 bases. Looked up from germline, CDR1 is LNHNV and CDR2 is YYDKDF (reference sequence). This CDR3 comprises 15 residues. The CDR3 loop is CATSPSGSSYNEQFF. The CDR3 bases are TGTGCCACCAGCCCTAGCGGTAGCTCCTACAATGAGCAGTTCTTC.

The chain couples TRBV11-1 to TRBJ2-5; D unresolved. V was trimmed by 4 bases and J by 2 bases, leaving 5 bases between them. This CDR3 is built from 12 residues. Germline CDR1 and CDR2: SGHAT and FQDESV (reference sequence). The CDR3 loop is CASSSHQETQYF. In DNA, the CDR3 is TGTGCCAGCAGCTCCCATCAAGAGACCCAGTACTTC.

The chain is built from TRBV9 and TRBJ1-1; D gene ambiguous. Looked up from germline, CDR1 is SGDLS and CDR2 is YYNGEE. The CDR3 contains 13 residues. Trimming removed 3 bases from V and 0 bases from J, with 6 bases in between. As DNA, the CDR3 is TGTGCCAGCAGCGCGGAGATGAACACTGAAGCTTTCTTT. Translation gives CASSAEMNTEAFF.

The rearrangement joins TRBV9 to TRBJ1-1, with a tentative D call TRBD1 (6 bases). Between the trimmed V and J ends, which lost 3 bases and 1 base, there was a span of 7 bases. CDR1 is SGDLS, CDR2 YYNGEE, per germline. The length of the CDR3 is 13 residues. CDR3: CASSARGNTEAFF. The CDR3 DNA reads TGTGCCAGCAGCGCCAGGGGGAACACTGAAGCTTTCTTT. Using reference TRBV9 and TRBJ1-1 for the parts outside the CDR3, the full variable domain is DSGVTQTPKHLITATGQRVTLRCSPRSGDLSVYWYQQSLDQGLQFLIQYYNGEERAKGNILERFSAQQFPDLHSELNLSSLELGDSALYFCASSARGNTEAFFGQGTRLTVV.

This rearrangement joins TRBV3-1 (or the pseudogene TRBV3-2) to TRBJ2-7; a weak D match, TRBD1 (5 bases). V dropped 5 bases and J dropped 6 bases, with 17 bases sitting between them. The length of the CDR3 is 14 residues. Germline V CDR1 and CDR2: LGHDT, YNNKEL (reference sequence). As DNA, the CDR3 is TGTGCCAGCAGCAACGCAGGACACTACTCCGAGCAGTACTTC. Translation: CASSNAGHYSEQYF.

The rearrangement joins TRBV3-1 (or the pseudogene TRBV3-2) to TRBJ2-3; D may be TRBD1 (5 bases). CDR3 length equals 14 residues. Germline assignment: CDR1 LGHDT and CDR2 YNNKEL (reference sequence). The ends were cut back, 1 base at V and 5 bases at J, with 10 bases in the middle. The CDR3 reads CASSQVNQGDTQYF. CDR3 sequence (DNA): TGTGCCAGCAGCCAAGTCAATCAGGGAGATACGCAGTATTTT.

This clone was counted a single time. The chain joins TRBV7-9 to TRBJ1-4; D call uncertain. CDR1 and CDR2 (germline): SEHNR, FQNEAQ (reference sequence). Trimming removed 0 bases at V and 0 bases at J, with 8 bases between. The CDR3 spans 16 residues. CDR3 nucleotides: TGTGCCAGCAGCTTAGCCCCAGATGCAACTAATGAAAAACTGTTTTTT. Residues: CASSLAPDATNEKLFF.

The V call is TRBV30, the J call TRBJ1-6; no reliable D call. V was trimmed by 5 bases and J by 8 bases, leaving 10 bases between them. There are 12 residues in the CDR3. From germline, CDR1 is GTSNPN and CDR2 SVGIG (reference sequence). The CDR3: CAWGRADSPLHF. CDR3 bases: TGTGCCTGGGGGCGCGCGGATTCACCCCTCCACTTT.

This chain joins TRBV6-1 and TRBJ1-3; a possible D gene is TRBD1 (5 bases). This CDR3 is 16 amino acids long. The germline V and J ends were trimmed by 0 bases and 0 bases, with 9 bases remaining between them. Germline CDR1 MNHNS, CDR2 SASEGT. The CDR3: CASSEAQGLSGNTIYF. The CDR3, as DNA: TGTGCCAGCAGTGAAGCGCAGGGACTCTCTGGAAACACCATATATTTT.

The chain recombines TRBV11-2 with TRBJ2-1, with D unresolved. The CDR3 contains 11 residues. The V gene lost 0 bases and the J gene lost 9 bases, with 3 bases spanning the gap. CDR1 is SGHAT, CDR2 FQNNGV, per germline. DNA for the CDR3: TGTGCCAGCAGCTTAGATAGTGAGCAGTTCTTC. This encodes CASSLDSEQFF.

The CDR3 DNA reads as TGTGCCAGCAGCCCGGCGGTGACAGGGCTAAGGGAGCTGTTTTTT. Encoded protein: CASSPAVTGLRELFF. The chain carries TRBV7-2 and TRBJ2-2; TRBD1 agrees at 7 bases. The germline V gene has CDR1 SGHTA and CDR2 FQGNSA. V lost 5 bases and J lost 9; bases outside the gene matches: 12. The CDR3 runs to 15 residues.

The CDR3 nucleotides read TGCGCCAGCAGCCAAGAACCCGGGTTATCTGGGGCCAACGTCCTGACTTTC. It codes for CASSQEPGLSGANVLTF. V and J are TRBV4-3 and TRBJ2-6; D gene uncertain. Trimming stripped 0 bases from V and 1 base from J, with 10 bases between. Germline V gene lookup returns CDR1 LGHNA and CDR2 YSLEER. CDR3 size: 17 residues.

The chain recombines TRBV24-1 with TRBJ1-3; no clear D. This CDR3 is built from 8 residues. Germline V CDR1 and CDR2: KGHDR, SFDVKD. The CDR3 sequence is CDRNTIYF. For the CDR3, the DNA is TGTGATAGAAACACCATATATTTT.

The genes are TRBV5-1 and TRBJ1-1; D gene ambiguous. The CDR3 sequence is 14 residues long. CDR1 is SGHRS and CDR2 is YFSETQ in the germline V gene. The V gene lost 4 bases and the J gene lost 7 bases, with 17 bases spanning the gap. CDR3 nucleotides: TGCGCCAGCAGCCCCGCAGCGTACCGGAGTGAAGCTTTCTTT. Amino acid sequence: CASSPAAYRSEAFF.